The 13 T cell receptor beta chains below were found in one sample sequenced in a study of blood T cell repertoires in COVID-19. The data were produced by immunoSEQ multiplex PCR, yet TCRdb's version contains in-frame clones alone and is incomplete. The sample has approximately 220,000 clones; about 80% are singletons. Sequenced input: peripheral blood. These receptors were obtained from a woman aged 60-70 years with acute or convalescent COVID-19.

The chain combines TRBV4-2 with TRBJ1-2; D is unresolved. CDR1 and CDR2 from the germline V gene are LGHNA and YNFKEQ. V was trimmed by 0 bases and J by 6 bases, leaving 11 bases between them. The CDR3 contains 14 residues. The CDR3 protein is CASSQDRGADGYTF. For the CDR3, the DNA is TGTGCCAGCAGCCAAGATCGGGGAGCGGATGGCTACACCTTC.

V gene TRBV5-6 combines with J gene TRBJ1-2, with 7 bases that match TRBD1. From germline, CDR1 is SGHDT and CDR2 YYEEEE. This CDR3 has 14 amino acids. The ends lost 4 bases at V and 1 base at J; junction bases unmatched: 4. As DNA, the CDR3 is TGTGCCAGCAGCCTGCGACAGGGTAACTATGGCTACACCTTC. This sequence encodes CASSLRQGNYGYTF. Drawing the rest from reference TRBV5-6 and TRBJ1-2, the complete variable domain is DAGVTQSPTHLIKTRGQQVTLRCSPKSGHDTVSWYQQALGQGPQFIFQYYEEEERQRGNFPDRFSGHQFPNYSSELNVNALLLGDSALYLCASSLRQGNYGYTFGSGTRLTVV.

J is TRBJ1-2 and V is TRBV2; no definite D call. The ends were cut back, 2 bases at V and 8 bases at J, with 18 bases in the middle. This CDR3 has 15 amino acids. Looked up from germline, CDR1 is SNHLY and CDR2 is FYNNEI. CDR3 protein: CASSEFPGAQEGYTF. The CDR3 DNA sequence: TGTGCCAGCAGTGAATTCCCGGGAGCCCAGGAAGGCTACACCTTC. Supplemented by reference TRBV2 and TRBJ1-2, the full variable domain reads EPEVTQTPSHQVTQMGQEVILRCVPISNHLYFYWYRQILGQKVEFLVSFYNNEISEKSEIFDDQFSVERPDGSNFTLKIRSTKLEDSAMYFCASSEFPGAQEGYTFGSGTRLTVV.

This clone was picked up one time. This sequence joins TRBV5-1 and TRBJ2-3; weak D call: TRBD1 (7 bases). The ends were cut back, 4 bases at V and 2 bases at J, with 11 bases in the middle. The CDR3 is made up of 14 amino acids. Germline V gene lookup returns CDR1 SGHRS and CDR2 YFSETQ. The CDR3 DNA follows: TGCGCCAGCAGCGCGGGACAGTACACAGATACGCAGTATTTT. Amino acids: CASSAGQYTDTQYF.

The chain uses TRBV5-8 and TRBJ1-3, with D hard to call. The germline gives CDR1 SGHTS, CDR2 YDEGEE. The CDR3 runs 15 residues. Trimming took 0 bases from V and 0 from J, leaving 7 bases between them. The CDR3 bases are TGTGCCAGCAGCTTGGAGTCAGGCTCTGGAAACACCATATATTTT. Its protein is CASSLESGSGNTIYF.

The chain recombines TRBV2 with TRBJ2-7; 11 bases agree with TRBD1. Germline V gives CDR1 SNHLY, CDR2 FYNNEI. Losses at the gene ends were 8 bases for V and 3 bases for J; bases not matched to a gene: 3. CDR3 length equals 13 residues. CDR3 region: CASGTGGSYEQYF. DNA for the CDR3: TGTGCCAGCGGGACAGGGGGTAGCTACGAGCAGTACTTC.

The chain employs TRBV19 and TRBJ1-2; 7 bases align to TRBD1. Germline trimming cut 7 bases from V and 4 bases from J; bases unmatched to any gene: 6. Germline loops: CDR1 LNHDA, CDR2 SQIVND (reference sequence). This CDR3 spans 13 amino acids. This CDR3 reads CASNTGDSYGYTF. The CDR3 DNA sequence: TGTGCCAGTAACACAGGGGATAGCTATGGCTACACCTTC.

The V call is TRBV4-2, the J call TRBJ1-1; no clear D gene. Trimming removed 0 bases from V and 0 bases from J, with 8 bases in between. The CDR3 consists of 15 residues. Germline CDR1 is LGHNA and CDR2 is YNFKEQ. CDR3 sequence reads: CASSQEGRMNTEAFF. In DNA, the CDR3 is TGTGCCAGCAGCCAAGAGGGCAGGATGAACACTGAAGCTTTCTTT.

This clone occurred once. This chain connects TRBV9 to TRBJ1-2, with TRBD1 matching over 8 bases. CDR1 is SGDLS, CDR2 YYNGEE, per germline. CDR3 size: 15 residues. V shed 3 bases and J 4 bases; nucleotides not matched to a gene: 8. The CDR3 nucleotides read TGTGCCAGCAGCGACGACAGGGGAGTCTCCTATGGCTACACCTTC. Its protein is CASSDDRGVSYGYTF.

This CDR3 reads CASSLSTGGSQPQHF. The CDR3 region has the DNA TGTGCCAGCAGCTTGTCCACAGGGGGCAGTCAGCCCCAGCATTTT. The rearrangement joins TRBV5-8 to TRBJ1-5; 9 nucleotides agree with TRBD1. The CDR3 is 15 residues long. Trimming at V came to 1 base and at J to 6 bases, leaving 5 bases not matched to a gene. Germline V lookup: CDR1 SGHTS, CDR2 YDEGEE.

This sequence joins TRBV4-2 and TRBJ1-5; D is perhaps TRBD1 (5 bases). With 2 bases removed from V and 11 bases from J, the gap between germline ends came to 13 bases. Per the germline V gene, CDR1 is LGHNA and CDR2 is YNFKEQ. The CDR3 is 13 amino acids. The chain's CDR3 is CASSQQIRDTQHF. The CDR3 DNA is TGTGCCAGCAGCCAACAAATCAGGGATACCCAGCATTTT.

In this sample, this clone turned up once. This rearrangement joins TRBV5-1 to TRBJ2-7, with 10 bases lining up with TRBD1. The V gene's germline CDR1 is SGHRS and CDR2 YFSETQ. This CDR3 spans 16 amino acids. The J segment lost 5 bases and the V segment lost 4 bases, leaving 12 bases of the junction unmatched. The CDR3 DNA sequence: TGCGCCAGCAGCCCATGGGGGACGACAGGGGGCAACGAGCAGTACTTC. This encodes CASSPWGTTGGNEQYF. Together with reference TRBV5-1 and TRBJ2-7, the CDR3 gives the full variable domain: KAGVTQTPRYLIKTRGQQVTLSCSPISGHRSVSWYQQTPGQGLQFLFEYFSETQRNKGNFPGRFSGRQFSNSRSEMNVSTLELGDSALYLCASSPWGTTGGNEQYFGPGTRLTVT.

The sample holds a few counts of this clone. The rearrangement uses TRBV2 and TRBJ2-2; 8 nucleotides line up with TRBD2. Germline CDR1 SNHLY, CDR2 FYNNEI. This CDR3 comprises 15 residues. The ends lost 2 bases at V and 8 bases at J; junction bases unmatched: 7. In nucleotides, the CDR3 is TGTGCCAGCAGTGAATTAGCGGGGAAGTATGGGGAGCTGTTTTTT. Translation gives CASSELAGKYGELFF.